This T cell receptor (beta chain) was recovered during a study of cytomegalovirus exposure and HLA in healthy donors. Across the study: A prior analysis found roughly 100 million unique TCR beta sequences from approximately 190 million T cells.

Of note for this clone: Its cognate antigen is unknown.

The primer mix had 60 Vbeta and 13 Jbeta primers. Profiled with immunoSEQ multiplex PCR; TCRdb holds only in-frame clones, not every one. The profile shows roughly 150,000 clones, about 80% of them singletons. Regarding the study as a whole: A few CMV-associated chains were confirmed in vitro to be specific for CMV antigens. Most TCR beta V segments were productive about 87% or about 30% of the time in an earlier analysis.

Specimen: PBMCs. The clonotype comes from a woman aged 50 to 65 in good health and CMV-seropositive.

Here the CDR3 reads CASSSGGPRDTQYF. CDR3 coding DNA: TGTGCCAGCAGTTCGGGGGGGCCAAGGGATACGCAGTATTTT. The chain combines TRBV6-5 with TRBJ2-3, with 8 bases identical to TRBD2. CDR3 size: 14 residues. In germline, CDR1 is MNHEY, CDR2 SVGAGI. Unmatched junction bases numbered 6, after V lost 4 bases and J lost 6 bases.